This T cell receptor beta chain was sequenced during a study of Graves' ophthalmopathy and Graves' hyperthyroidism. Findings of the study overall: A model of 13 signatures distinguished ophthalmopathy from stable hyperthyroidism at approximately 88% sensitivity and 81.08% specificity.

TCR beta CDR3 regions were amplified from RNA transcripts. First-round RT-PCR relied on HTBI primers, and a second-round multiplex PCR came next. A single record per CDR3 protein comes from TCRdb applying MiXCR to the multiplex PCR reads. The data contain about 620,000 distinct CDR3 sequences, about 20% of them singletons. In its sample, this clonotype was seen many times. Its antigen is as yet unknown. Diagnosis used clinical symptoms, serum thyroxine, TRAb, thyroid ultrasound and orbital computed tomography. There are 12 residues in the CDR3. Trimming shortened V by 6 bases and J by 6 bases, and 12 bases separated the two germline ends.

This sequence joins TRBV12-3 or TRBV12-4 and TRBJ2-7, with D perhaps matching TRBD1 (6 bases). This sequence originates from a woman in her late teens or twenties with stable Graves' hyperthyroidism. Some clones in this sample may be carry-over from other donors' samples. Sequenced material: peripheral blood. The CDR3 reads CASSATGIEQYF. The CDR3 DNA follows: TGTGCCAGCAGCGCTACAGGGATCGAGCAGTACTTC.